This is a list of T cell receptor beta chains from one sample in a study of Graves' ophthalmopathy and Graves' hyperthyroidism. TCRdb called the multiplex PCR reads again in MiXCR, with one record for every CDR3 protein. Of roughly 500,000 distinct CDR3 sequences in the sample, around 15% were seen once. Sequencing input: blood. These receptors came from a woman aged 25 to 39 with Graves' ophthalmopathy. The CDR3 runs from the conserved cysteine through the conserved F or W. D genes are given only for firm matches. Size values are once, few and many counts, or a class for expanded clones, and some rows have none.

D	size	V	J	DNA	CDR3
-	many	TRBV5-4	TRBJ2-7	TGTGCCAGCAGCTTGGCCGACGGGGCCTACGAGCAGTACTTC	CASSLADGAYEQYF
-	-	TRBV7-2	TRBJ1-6	TGTGCCAGCAGCTTAGCAGCACTCATCCCGGACTCACCCCTCCACTTT	CASSLAALIPDSPLHF
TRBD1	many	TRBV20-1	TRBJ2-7	TGCAGTGCTAGTCAGGGGGCTTACGAGCAGTACTTC	CSASQGAYEQYF
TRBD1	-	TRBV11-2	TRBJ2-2	TGTGCCAGCAGCTTAGTTAACAGGGGGGCGGACACCGGGGAGCTGTTTTTT	CASSLVNRGADTGELFF
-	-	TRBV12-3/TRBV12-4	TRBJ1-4	TGTGCCAGCACTTGGGGGGGGGAGGGTGAAAAACTGTTTTTT	CASTWGGEGEKLFF
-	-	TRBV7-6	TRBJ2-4	TGTGCCAGCAGCCTCGGACACTCCCTAGCCAAAAACATTAAGTACTTC	CASSLGHSLAKNIKYF
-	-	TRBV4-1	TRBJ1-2	TGCGCCAGCAGCCAAGATCCGGGCAGAACTAACTATGGCTACACCTTC	CASSQDPGRTNYGYTF
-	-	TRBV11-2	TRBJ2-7	TGTGCCAGCACCCCTCCCTCCTACGAGCAGTACTTC	CASTPPSYEQYF
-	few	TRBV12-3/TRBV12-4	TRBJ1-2	TGTGCCAGCAGTCAGTCCTTGGGTGGCTACACCTTC	CASSQSLGGYTF
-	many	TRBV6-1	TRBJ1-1	TGTGCCAGCAGTGCCTTTACAACGGGAGGGACTGAAGCTTTCTTT	CASSAFTTGGTEAFF
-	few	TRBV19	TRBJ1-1	TGTGCCAGTAGTAACCACTACCGGGAGGAAAACACTGAAGCTTTCTTT	CASSNHYREENTEAFF
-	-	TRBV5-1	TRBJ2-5	TGCGCCAGCAGGCGACAGCAAGAGACCCAGTACTTC	CASRRQQETQYF
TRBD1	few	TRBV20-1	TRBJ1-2	TGCAGTGCTAGGGACAGGGTTATTGGCTATGGCTACACCTTC	CSARDRVIGYGYTF
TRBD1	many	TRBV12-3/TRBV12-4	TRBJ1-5	TGTGCCAGCAGTTTACACGGACAGGGGGGAAATCAGCCCCAGCATTTT	CASSLHGQGGNQPQHF
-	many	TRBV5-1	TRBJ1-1	TGCGCCAGCAGAAACCCTGGGTTGGGAAACACTGAAGCTTTCTTT	CASRNPGLGNTEAFF
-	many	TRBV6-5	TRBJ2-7	TGTGCCAGCAGTAGATTTTCACCGGGCCCTGCAAAGGGCGAGCAGTACTTC	CASSRFSPGPAKGEQYF
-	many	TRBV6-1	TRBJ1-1	TGTGCCAGCAGTCCGCCCCCACCGTTGGGCACTGAAGCTTTCTTT	CASSPPPPLGTEAFF
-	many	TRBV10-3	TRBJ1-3	TGTGCCATCAGTGAGTCCTCAGCACCCTCTGGAAACACCATATATTTT	CAISESSAPSGNTIYF
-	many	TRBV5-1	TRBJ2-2	TGCGCCAGCAGGGACAAGCGGGCGAACACCGGGGAGCTGTTTTTT	CASRDKRANTGELFF
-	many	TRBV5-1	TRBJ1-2	TGCGCCAGCAGCTTGGCTCAGGGAACTAACTATGGCTACACCTTC	CASSLAQGTNYGYTF
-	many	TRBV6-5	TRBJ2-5	TGTGCCAGCAGCTCCGGGACATGGGGCGAGACCCAGTACTTC	CASSSGTWGETQYF
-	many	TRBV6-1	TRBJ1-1	TGTGCCAGCACCGGGACAAGAGAGAACACTGAAGCTTTCTTT	CASTGTRENTEAFF
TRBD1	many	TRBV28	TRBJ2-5	TGTGCCAGCAGACAGGGGCCCGTGGAGACCCAGTACTTC	CASRQGPVETQYF
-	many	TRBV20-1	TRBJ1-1	TGCAGTGCTAGAGAGGGCATCTTGGCCACTGAAGCTTTCTTT	CSAREGILATEAFF
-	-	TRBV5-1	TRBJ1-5	TGCGCCAGCAGCGGTGACGGGGCTAGCAATCAGCCCCAGCATTTT	CASSGDGASNQPQHF
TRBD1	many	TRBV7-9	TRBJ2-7	TGTGCCAGCAGCTTAGACCCGGGACAGCGGTACTTC	CASSLDPGQRYF
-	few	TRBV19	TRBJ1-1	TGTGCCAGTAGTCCCGTTGGGCGGGGCCCTGCCACTGAAGCTTTCTTT	CASSPVGRGPATEAFF
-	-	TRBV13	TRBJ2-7	TGTGCCAGCAGCTTAGTAGGTAGGGCCTACGAGCAGTACTTC	CASSLVGRAYEQYF
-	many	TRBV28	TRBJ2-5	TGTGCCAGCAGTTTATTGGCTAGCGCCGAGGGGGAGACCCAGTACTTC	CASSLLASAEGETQYF
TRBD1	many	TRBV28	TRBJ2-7	TGTGCCAGCAGTTCCCCCGGGACAGTCAATTCCTACGAGCAGTACTTC	CASSSPGTVNSYEQYF
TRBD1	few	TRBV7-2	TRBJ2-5	TGTGCCAGCACCCAAGACAGGGCTCGGGCCCAGTACTTC	CASTQDRARAQYF